These 24 T cell receptor beta chains were sequenced from one sample in a study of long-term antiretroviral therapy in people with HIV. The run of the v3.0 immunoSEQ assay was at survey level. Profiled with immunoSEQ multiplex PCR; TCRdb holds only in-frame clones, not every one. The sample lists more than 20,000 clones; 95% were seen once. The sequencing here drew on unsorted PBMCs, taken more than 4.7 years after starting antiretroviral therapy. These receptors were obtained from a woman in her fifties or sixties with HIV.

The genes are TRBV5-4 and TRBJ1-2; 9 bases agree with TRBD1. Losses at the gene ends were 4 bases for V and 7 bases for J; bases not matched to a gene: 8. Per germline, CDR1 SGHNT and CDR2 YYREEE (reference sequence). The CDR3 contains 14 residues. CDR3 bases: TGTGCCAGCAGCCTTGCCGGGACAGGGAGTGGCTACACCTTC. This codes for CASSLAGTGSGYTF.

V and J are TRBV28 and TRBJ2-1; TRBD2 matches 7 bases. The CDR3 is made up of 14 amino acids. V gave up 5 bases and J gave up 1 base; unmatched junction bases: 2. Germline V gene sequence: CDR1 MDHEN, CDR2 SYDVKM. The CDR3 loop is CASSPSGSYNEQFF. DNA of the CDR3: TGTGCCAGCAGTCCTAGCGGATCCTACAATGAGCAGTTCTTC. Full variable domain (remainder filled in from reference TRBV28 and TRBJ2-1): DVKVTQSSRYLVKRTGEKVFLECVQDMDHENMFWYRQDPGLGLRLIYFSYDVKMKEKGDIPEGYSVSREKKERFSLILESASTNQTSMYLCASSPSGSYNEQFFGPGTRLTVL.

The chain has TRBV14 and TRBJ2-1; 13 bases line up with TRBD2. Germline loops: CDR1 SGHDN, CDR2 FVKESK. V trimming: 10 bases; J trimming: 8 bases; junction bases outside the gene matches: 5. The CDR3 consists of 13 residues. The CDR3 coding sequence is TGTGCCACCAGGACTAGCGGGAGCCATGAGCAGTTCTTC. Translation gives CATRTSGSHEQFF.

V and J are TRBV7-9 and TRBJ1-2; D uncertain. CDR3 length: 13 residues. The V gene's germline CDR1 is SEHNR and CDR2 FQNEAQ (reference sequence). V was shortened by 2 bases and J by 5 bases, with 9 bases between the two germline ends. CDR3: CASSLHALYGYTF. The CDR3 region has the DNA TGTGCCAGCAGCTTACACGCCCTGTATGGCTACACCTTC.

The chain combines TRBV19 with TRBJ1-2; tentatively, D is TRBD1 (5 bases). CDR1 and CDR2 from the germline V gene are LNHDA and SQIVND (reference sequence). This CDR3 has 13 residues. V lost 3 bases and J 4 bases, leaving 9 bases between the germline ends. The CDR3 DNA follows: TGTGCCAGTAGTATCGGAGGGGCCTATGGCTACACCTTC. Translating it yields CASSIGGAYGYTF.

This clone was seen a few times. This chain connects TRBV6-5 to TRBJ1-2; D is possibly TRBD1 (5 bases). Germline CDR1 MNHEY, CDR2 SVGAGI. V shed 6 bases and J shed 4 bases, with 12 bases lying between them. This CDR3 spans 13 amino acids. DNA of the CDR3: TGTGCCAGCAGACCAGACAGCAGCTATGGCTACACCTTC. As protein: CASRPDSSYGYTF.

The chain combines TRBV28 with TRBJ2-2; 7 nucleotides agree with TRBD1. J lost 1 base, V lost 5 bases, and 4 bases had no gene match. The germline V gene has CDR1 MDHEN and CDR2 SYDVKM. This CDR3 has 15 residues. CDR3 nucleotides: TGTGCCAGCAGTGCTGGACAGGTGAACACCGGGGAGCTGTTTTTT. Protein product: CASSAGQVNTGELFF. The full variable domain, its missing parts supplied by reference TRBV28 and TRBJ2-2, is DVKVTQSSRYLVKRTGEKVFLECVQDMDHENMFWYRQDPGLGLRLIYFSYDVKMKEKGDIPEGYSVSREKKERFSLILESASTNQTSMYLCASSAGQVNTGELFFGEGSRLTVL.

A single count supports this clone. V gene TRBV19 combines with J gene TRBJ1-1, with D perhaps matching TRBD1 (6 bases). Germline V gene lookup returns CDR1 LNHDA and CDR2 SQIVND (reference sequence). Trimming left V 1 base short and J 4 bases short, with 13 bases between. The CDR3 has 15 amino acids. The CDR3 DNA reads as TGTGCCAGTAGTATAGGCCCAGGGGTAGCCACTGAAGCTTTCTTT. It yields the protein CASSIGPGVATEAFF.

The chain uses TRBV7-3 and TRBJ1-5; D gene ambiguous. Between the trimmed V and J ends, which lost 2 bases and 7 bases, there was a span of 3 bases. The length of the CDR3 is 11 residues. Germline CDR1 reads SGHTA; CDR2 reads FQGTGA. For the CDR3, the DNA is TGTGCCAGCAGCTTAGGGCAGCCCCAGCATTTT. Translating it yields CASSLGQPQHF.

The chain joins TRBV18 to TRBJ1-3, with 7 positions matching TRBD1. The CDR3 is 17 residues long. J was trimmed by 1 base and V by 1 base; bases with no gene match: 7. Germline-derived CDR1 and CDR2 are KGHSH and LQKENI. The CDR3 loop is CASSPLTGRLSGNTIYF. CDR3 nucleotides: TGTGCCAGCTCACCACTGACAGGGCGACTTTCTGGAAACACCATATATTTT.

The rearrangement links TRBV14 to TRBJ2-1, with TRBD1 as a possible D gene (5 bases). V lost 3 bases, J lost 7 bases, and 7 bases lay in between. This CDR3 is built from 12 residues. CDR1 is SGHDN and CDR2 is FVKESK in the germline V gene. In nucleotides, the CDR3 is TGTGCCAGCAGCCATTACAGGAATGAGCAGTTCTTC. It translates to CASSHYRNEQFF.

J is TRBJ2-1 and V is TRBV4-3, with D tentatively TRBD1 (6 bases). Looked up from germline, CDR1 is LGHNA and CDR2 is YSLEER. Trimming removed 0 bases at V and 7 bases at J, with 10 bases between. The length of the CDR3 is 14 residues. CDR3 region: CASSQESRGNEQFF. The CDR3 DNA reads TGCGCCAGCAGCCAAGAATCGAGGGGGAATGAGCAGTTCTTC.

This clone was observed a single time. The chain has TRBV18 and TRBJ2-5; D not certain. The CDR3 is 14 amino acids. V was clipped by 3 bases and J by 4 bases, with 12 bases between them. Germline assignment: CDR1 KGHSH and CDR2 LQKENI. In DNA form, the CDR3 reads TGTGCCAGCTCACCCCAATCACCTCCAGAGACCCAGTACTTC. It is translated as CASSPQSPPETQYF.

CDR3 DNA sequence: TGTGCCAGCAAGACAGTGAACACTGAAGCTTTCTTT. It codes for CASKTVNTEAFF. The chain is built from TRBV28 and TRBJ1-1; maybe TRBD1 (5 bases). Germline V gene data show CDR1 as MDHEN and CDR2 as SYDVKM. The CDR3 covers 12 residues. Trimming shortened V by 7 bases and J by 0 bases, and 6 bases separated the two germline ends. Full variable domain (outside the CDR3, taken from reference TRBV28 and TRBJ1-1): DVKVTQSSRYLVKRTGEKVFLECVQDMDHENMFWYRQDPGLGLRLIYFSYDVKMKEKGDIPEGYSVSREKKERFSLILESASTNQTSMYLCASKTVNTEAFFGQGTRLTVV.

The gene calls are TRBV10-3 and TRBJ2-1; 8 bases are shared with TRBD1. Germline CDR1 and CDR2: ENHRY and SYGVKD. Germline trimming cut 6 bases from V and 8 bases from J; bases unmatched to any gene: 3. The CDR3 totals 12 residues. CDR3 in amino acids: CAISQTGDEQFF. The CDR3 DNA sequence: TGTGCCATCAGCCAGACAGGGGATGAGCAGTTCTTC.

V is TRBV6-6 and J is TRBJ2-6; no clear D gene. The germline V and J ends were trimmed by 0 bases and 10 bases, with 10 bases remaining between them. CDR3 size: 14 residues. The germline CDR1 and CDR2 sequences are MNHNY and SVGAGI (reference sequence). CDR3 region: CASSYSSQPNVLTF. The CDR3 nucleotides are TGTGCCAGCAGTTACTCCTCCCAACCAAACGTCCTGACTTTC.

The rearrangement links TRBV5-4 to TRBJ2-7, with a weak D call TRBD1 (5 bases). The CDR3 sequence is 15 residues long. CDR1 is SGHNT, CDR2 YYREEE, per germline (reference sequence). Trimming removed 0 bases at V and 3 bases at J, with 13 bases between. The CDR3 region is CASSLGQSFDYEQYF. The CDR3 coding sequence is TGTGCCAGCAGCTTGGGACAGTCCTTCGACTACGAGCAGTACTTC.

This chain joins TRBV27 and TRBJ2-7; 7 bases are a match to TRBD1. CDR1 and CDR2 from the germline V gene are MNHEY and SMNVEV (reference sequence). After removal of 5 bases from V and 2 bases from J, the junction contained 9 bases not matched to a gene. CDR3 length: 15 residues. DNA for the CDR3: TGTGCCAGCAGTCCTTCCGGGACAGCCCCCTACGAGCAGTACTTC. It translates to CASSPSGTAPYEQYF.

The chain combines TRBV5-1 with TRBJ2-3, with TRBD2 as a possible D gene (6 bases). The CDR3 has 15 amino acids. CDR1 SGHRS and CDR2 YFSETQ come from the germline V gene. V was shortened by 3 bases and J by 0 bases, with 11 bases between the two germline ends. In DNA form, the CDR3 reads TGCGCCAGCAGCTCTGCTAGCGTGAGCACAGATACGCAGTATTTT. It codes for CASSSASVSTDTQYF.

The chain joins TRBV11-1 to TRBJ1-1; D is unresolved. The V end was cut by 4 bases, the J end by 6 bases, with 12 bases between. Germline V gives CDR1 SGHAT, CDR2 FQDESV (reference sequence). This CDR3 region has 13 residues. In nucleotides, the CDR3 is TGTGCCAGCAGCTCCACGGGTCGGTCTGAAGCTTTCTTT. This translates into CASSSTGRSEAFF.

The chain carries TRBV28 and TRBJ1-4, with TRBD1 as a possible D gene (6 bases). The germline gives CDR1 MDHEN, CDR2 SYDVKM. Trimming left V 1 base short and J 5 bases short, with 14 bases between. The length of the CDR3 is 16 residues. CDR3 sequence (DNA): TGTGCCAGCAGTTTATTGGAGACAGGTTCAAATGAAAAACTGTTTTTT. Its translation: CASSLLETGSNEKLFF.

The genes are TRBV27 and TRBJ1-5, with D possibly matching TRBD1 (5 bases). Germline V gives CDR1 MNHEY, CDR2 SMNVEV (reference sequence). There are 12 residues in the CDR3. Trimming removed 6 bases at V and 6 bases at J, with 9 bases between. CDR3 sequence (DNA): TGTGCCAGCAGCATGAGGGGTCAGCCCCAGCATTTT. This codes for CASSMRGQPQHF.

This sequence joins TRBV7-2 and TRBJ2-1, with D tentatively TRBD2 (5 bases). CDR1 SGHTA and CDR2 FQGNSA come from the germline V gene. Trimming removed 4 bases from V and 7 bases from J, with 17 bases in between. The CDR3 has 15 amino acids. In DNA form, the CDR3 reads TGTGCCAGCAGCTCATTTAGCGTTGTACCAAATGAGCAGTTCTTC. As protein: CASSSFSVVPNEQFF. Variable domain in full (rest from reference TRBV7-2 and TRBJ2-1): GAGVSQSPSNKVTEKGKDVELRCDPISGHTALYWYRQSLGQGLEFLIYFQGNSAPDKSGLPSDRFSAERTGGSVSTLTIQRTQQEDSAVYLCASSSFSVVPNEQFFGPGTRLTVL.

The V call is TRBV5-4, the J call TRBJ1-2; D unresolved. From germline, CDR1 is SGHNT and CDR2 YYREEE (reference sequence). The CDR3 length is 13 residues. Trimming left V 4 bases short and J 0 bases short, with 7 bases between. The CDR3 nucleotides are TGTGCCAGCAGCCTGGGTGCTAACTATGGCTACACCTTC. It encodes CASSLGANYGYTF.